This record covers a single TCR beta chain. Its target antigen remains unknown. The sample holds no much larger clone one base away, and base qualities are not on file. This record belongs to a study of shared clonotypes between healthy human individuals (dated by TCRdb to 2018 to 2021). Background for the entire study: A few men and a couple of women, aged 18 to 49 years, made up the cohort. For each donor, CD4 naive and CD4 memory were each given three plates, CD8 naive was given two plates, and CD8 memory was given one plate. To increase sequencing depth and limit assay-specific biases, TCR repertoire library preparation and sequencing were carried out by different laboratories using diverse techniques. Blood TCR repertoires of 5 or 6 healthy adults were deeply sequenced to estimate repertoire size and the extent of clonotype sharing between individuals. Leukapheresis yielded between about 0.9 and 8.9 billion PBMCs per donor. Here is what the overall study found, with its caveats: Compared with non-shared clonotypes, clonotypes shared by all four sorted-subset donors had higher generation probabilities. Sampling was restricted to blood, and TCR repertoires in tissues likely differ from the TCR repertoires found in blood. Across a few donors, 5% to 6% of naive CD4, approximately 3.5% of naive CD8, under 2.5% of memory CD4, and approximately 0.4% of memory CD8 clonotypes were shared. Pairwise subsampling led to the expectation that sequencing depth would affect the degree of clonotype sharing among donors. Naive subsets generally had larger estimated clonotype richness than memory subsets. Rarefaction of sorted-subset datasets indicated incomplete sequencing despite the large sequencing depth. Because the study included a small number of donors, the genetic and exposure-history diversity represented was limited.

Donors were healthy HIV-negative adults with no recently reported acute infections or vaccinations. Every donor was a Caucasian adult residing in Nashville, Tennessee, USA. CD4+ T cells were enriched by magnetic negative selection, after which naive cells were positively selected on CD45RA and the negative fraction was taken as the memory subset. Blood was collected by leukapheresis, and PBMCs were isolated by Ficoll-Histopaque density gradient centrifugation and then cryopreserved in liquid nitrogen vapor phase. Analytical flow cytometry was used to check the purity and quantity of each magnetically sorted T cell population. Each sorted fraction had its genomic DNA isolated and then quantified by UV absorbance on a Nanodrop 2000c. Using the deep immunoSEQ assay, multiplex PCR amplified TCR CDR3 regions from genomic DNA. Extracted genomic DNA from each cell subset was distributed evenly across all wells of several immunoSEQ 96-well plates, and each plate was treated as a replicate. For sorted subsets, approximately 190 ng genomic DNA, equal to tens of thousands of T cell genomes, was loaded into each replicate PCR. Purified libraries were quantified with a Qubit 3.0 fluorometer, sized on a Bioanalyzer 2100, and re-quantified with the KAPA Library Quantification kit. Each immunoSEQ 96-well plate was sequenced on its own single-read 150-cycle Illumina NextSeq 550 flow cell. The study's processing was this. The immunoSEQ output contained only junctional sequences without quality scores, so filtering could not match that applied to full-length reads. To assign V/J genes and CDR3, sequences were annotated against IMGT germline references using PyIR, a Python wrapper for IgBLAST v1.9. Reads were removed for weak V/J assignments (E-value above 1e-6), missing CDR3, stop codons, out-of-frame junctions, or ambiguous translated residues. V3J clonotypes were defined as sequences sharing an identical inferred V gene, J gene, and CDR3 amino acid sequence. The percentage overlap between two repertoires was calculated by dividing the number of shared unique clonotypes by the size of the smaller repertoire. RTK rarefaction, the Chao1 estimator, and Recon v2.1 estimates of unobserved clonotypes were used to assess repertoire richness. OLGA was used to compute generation probabilities for all TCRbeta clonotypes that the gDNA method yielded from a handful of donors. Sourced from immuneACCESS, this table was stored by TCRdb with only in-frame sequences that have V and J called. A share of the clones is absent; for the studies checked, an unresolved V gene accounts for under half, and the remainder has no known explanation. V and J calls and clone size are copied from that table; D and trimming were computed from the DNA. A total of over a million clones appear in this sample, 98% of them only once. The ten largest account for approximately 0.38% of the sample.

Inclusive of the bounding cysteine and phenylalanine, the CDR3 is 15 residues long. Of all the DNA, just the CDR3 is kept, 45 bases in frame from base 1. Here V drops 4 bases and J drops 6 bases, and the junction holds 11 bases not matched to any gene. CDR1 SGHRS and CDR2 YFSETQ are derived from the germline V gene. The sequencing input was naive CD4+ T cells sorted from blood. The cell subset or site label of this sample denotes: CD45RA+ positively selected. The sequence came from a man younger than 40 in good health. Rearrangement joined TRBV5-1 to TRBJ2-3; the central 7 bases match TRBD1. The nucleotide sequence reads as follows: TGCGCCAGCAGCCCAGGGAAAGGGGGCGAGGATACGCAGTATTTT. This yields the protein CASSPGKGGEDTQYF.